This T cell receptor beta chain is from a study of blood T cell repertoires in COVID-19. Study at large: T cells, B-cell-depleted T cells, or PBMCs supplied cDNA or gDNA.

Trimming left V 5 bases short and J 0 bases short, with 5 bases between. CDR1 LNHDA and CDR2 SQIVND come from the germline V gene (reference sequence). There are 12 residues in the CDR3. Clinical history as reported by participants underpinned cohort assignment. Recovery among Cohort 3 donors was established by two negative PCRs, clearance, or symptom resolution. Profiled with immunoSEQ multiplex PCR; TCRdb holds only in-frame clones, not every one. This table holds about 500,000 clones, 87% found once. This receptor was identified in a woman under 30 who had recovered from COVID-19. The chain links TRBV19 to TRBJ2-7; the D is unclear. Sequenced material: PBMCs or T cells enriched from blood (not recorded which). CDR3 in amino acids: CASSSSSYEQYF. In DNA form, the CDR3 reads TGTGCCAGTAGTTCGAGCTCCTACGAGCAGTACTTC.